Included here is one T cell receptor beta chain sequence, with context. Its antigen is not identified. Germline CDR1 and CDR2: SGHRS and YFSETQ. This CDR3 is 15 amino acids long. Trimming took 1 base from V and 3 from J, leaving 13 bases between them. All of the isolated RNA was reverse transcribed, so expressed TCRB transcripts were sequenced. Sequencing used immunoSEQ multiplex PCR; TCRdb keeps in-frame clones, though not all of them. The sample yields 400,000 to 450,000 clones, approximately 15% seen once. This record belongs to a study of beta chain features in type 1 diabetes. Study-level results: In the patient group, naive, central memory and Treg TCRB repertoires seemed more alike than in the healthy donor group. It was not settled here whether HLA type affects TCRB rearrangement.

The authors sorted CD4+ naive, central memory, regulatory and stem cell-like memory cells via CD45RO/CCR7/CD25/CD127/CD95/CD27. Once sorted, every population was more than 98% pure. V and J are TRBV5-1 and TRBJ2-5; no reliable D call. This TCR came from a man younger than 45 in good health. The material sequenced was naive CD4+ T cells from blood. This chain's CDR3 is CASSLLKGREETQYF. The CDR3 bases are TGCGCCAGCAGCTTGCTGAAGGGAAGAGAAGAGACCCAGTACTTC.